A selection of T cell receptor beta chains follows, all from one sample in a study of blood T cell repertoires in COVID-19. The assay was immunoSEQ multiplex PCR, and TCRdb's table has in-frame clones only and misses some. Of 250,000 to 350,000 clones in the sample, more than 80% were seen once. The sequencing sample was made of peripheral blood. Receptors originate from a woman between 50 and 59 years old with COVID-19, enrolled during active disease. Both conserved end residues are part of each CDR3. The D gene is left open where the match is weak. The size field is filled for only some rows; it gives once, few, many or a size class.

CASRMRSSYNEQFF	TGCGCCAGCCGTATGAGGAGCTCCTACAATGAGCAGTTCTTC	NA	TRBV5-1	TRBJ2-1	NA
CASSRGQGAPYSPLHF	TGTGCCAGCTCACGGGGACAAGGGGCACCGTATTCACCCCTCCACTTT	once	TRBV18	TRBJ1-6	NA
CAGTRYSSYNEQFF	TGTGCCGGGACTCGTTACAGCTCCTACAATGAGCAGTTCTTC	NA	TRBV30	TRBJ2-1	NA
CASSLWSGRATGELFF	TGTGCCAGCAGCTTGTGGAGCGGGAGGGCCACCGGGGAGCTGTTTTTT	NA	TRBV5-6	TRBJ2-2	TRBD2
CSVERGTGDSYNEQFF	TGCAGCGTTGAACGGGGGACAGGGGACTCCTACAATGAGCAGTTCTTC	once	TRBV29-1	TRBJ2-1	TRBD1
CASSLVGTGANVLTF	TGTGCCAGCAGCTTAGTCGGGACAGGGGCCAACGTCCTGACTTTC	NA	TRBV7-6	TRBJ2-6	NA
CAWSLTGGRGNNEQFF	TGTGCCTGGAGCCTGACAGGGGGCCGGGGGAACAATGAGCAGTTCTTC	NA	TRBV30	TRBJ2-1	TRBD1
CASSILGGSPAFF	TGTGCCAGTAGTATTTTAGGGGGCAGCCCAGCTTTCTTT	NA	TRBV19	TRBJ1-1	TRBD1
CASSEGVKISYEQYF	TGCGCCAGCAGCGAGGGAGTCAAAATTTCCTACGAGCAGTACTTC	once	TRBV5-1	TRBJ2-7	NA
CASSYNSGSKAFF	TGTGCCAGCAGTTACAACTCCGGGAGTAAAGCTTTCTTT	NA	TRBV6-2/TRBV6-3	TRBJ1-1	NA
CASTTGVEAFF	TGTGCCAGCACTACAGGGGTTGAAGCTTTCTTT	NA	TRBV28	TRBJ1-1	TRBD1
CASSLARRGPSYEQYF	TGTGCCAGCAGCTTAGCCCGGAGGGGCCCTTCCTACGAGCAGTACTTT	NA	TRBV7-8	TRBJ2-7	NA
CASSFYDSDSEAFF	TGTGCCAGCAGCTTCTATGATTCGGACAGTGAAGCTTTCTTT	NA	TRBV11-2	TRBJ1-1	NA
CASIRVLSSNEQFF	TGTGCCAGCATCCGGGTTCTAAGTTCCAATGAGCAGTTCTTC	NA	TRBV2	TRBJ2-1	NA
CASSPLNRRGNTEAFF	TGTGCCAGCAGCCCACTTAACAGGCGGGGGAACACTGAAGCTTTCTTT	NA	TRBV5-5	TRBJ1-1	NA
CASSPWTGGSYEQYF	TGTGCCAGCAGTCCATGGACAGGGGGATCCTACGAGCAGTACTTC	once	TRBV27	TRBJ2-7	TRBD1
CASKQDYLYTDTQYF	TGTGCCAGCAAACAGGACTACTTGTACACAGATACGCAGTATTTT	NA	TRBV6-5	TRBJ2-3	NA
CASSPPGLPNEQFF	TGTGCCAGCAGCCCGCCGGGACTACCCAATGAGCAGTTCTTC	NA	TRBV4-2	TRBJ2-1	TRBD2
CASSPQGSPTSPLHF	TGTGCCAGCAGTCCACAGGGTTCTCCTACTTCACCCCTCCACTTT	NA	TRBV2	TRBJ1-6	NA
CASSPKSGTGTNEQFF	TGCGCCAGCAGCCCCAAATCCGGGACAGGGACCAATGAGCAGTTCTTC	NA	TRBV5-1	TRBJ2-1	TRBD1
CASSGTGTSGRYEQYF	TGTGCCAGCAGCGGGACCGGGACTAGCGGGAGATACGAGCAGTACTTC	NA	TRBV5-6	TRBJ2-7	TRBD2
CASSHDTPNTEAFF	TGTGCCAGTAGCCACGACACCCCGAACACTGAAGCTTTCTTT	NA	TRBV19	TRBJ1-1	NA
CAWSVDRGSEQFF	TGTGCCTGGAGTGTGGACAGGGGTAGTGAGCAGTTCTTC	NA	TRBV30	TRBJ2-1	TRBD1
CASSLKAIGTDTQYF	TGTGCCAGCAGCTTAAAAGCGATTGGCACAGATACGCAGTATTTT	NA	TRBV5-4	TRBJ2-3	NA
CASSPGTVNEKLFF	TGTGCCAGCAGCCCCGGGACAGTTAATGAAAAACTGTTTTTT	NA	TRBV7-8	TRBJ1-4	TRBD1
CSVARGTTEAFF	TGCAGCGTCGCCCGGGGGACCACTGAAGCTTTCTTT	NA	TRBV29-1	TRBJ1-1	NA
CASRHGQINEKLFF	TGTGCCAGCAGACATGGACAGATTAATGAAAAACTGTTTTTT	NA	TRBV3-1/TRBV3-2	TRBJ1-4	NA
CASSEVRSQNIQYF	TGTGCCAGCAGTGAAGTCAGGTCCCAAAACATTCAGTACTTC	NA	TRBV2	TRBJ2-4	NA
CASSSQGDTEAFF	TGTGCCAGCAGCTCCCAGGGGGACACTGAAGCTTTCTTT	NA	TRBV5-6	TRBJ1-1	TRBD1
CASSTDRGYNQPQHF	TGTGCCAGCAGTACGGACAGGGGTTACAATCAGCCCCAGCATTTT	NA	TRBV25-1	TRBJ1-5	TRBD1
CAWSVLSYEQYF	TGTGCCTGGAGTGTACTCTCCTACGAGCAGTACTTC	NA	TRBV30	TRBJ2-7	NA
CASSFRTSGTSTDTQYF	TGTGCCAGCAGCTTCAGGACTAGCGGGACTAGCACAGATACGCAGTATTTT	NA	TRBV5-6	TRBJ2-3	TRBD2
CASSELGGGTYNEQFF	TGTGCCAGCAGTGAATTGGGCGGCGGGACGTACAATGAGCAGTTCTTC	NA	TRBV2	TRBJ2-1	NA
CASSQGSGRPKNTGELFF	TGTGCCAGCAGCCAAGGAAGCGGGAGGCCTAAAAACACCGGGGAGCTGTTTTTT	NA	TRBV3-1/TRBV3-2	TRBJ2-2	TRBD2
CASSIGVTEAFF	TGTGCCAGTAGTATCGGGGTCACTGAAGCTTTCTTT	NA	TRBV19	TRBJ1-1	NA
CASSLWDRGDLNTEAFF	TGTGCCAGCAGTCTGTGGGACAGGGGAGACCTAAACACTGAAGCTTTCTTT	NA	TRBV5-5	TRBJ1-1	TRBD1
CASSLGGTGELFF	TGTGCCAGCAGTTTGGGGGGTACCGGGGAGCTGTTTTTT	NA	TRBV27	TRBJ2-2	NA
CASSLGAEREDYEQYF	TGTGCCAGCAGCTTAGGGGCCGAGCGGGAGGACTACGAGCAGTACTTC	many	TRBV7-9	TRBJ2-7	TRBD2
CASSYSYWTGKNYEQYF	TGTGCCAGCAGTTACTCGTACTGGACAGGGAAGAACTACGAGCAGTACTTC	NA	TRBV6-2/TRBV6-3	TRBJ2-7	TRBD1
CASIQGPGNYEQYF	TGTGCCAGCATACAGGGGCCTGGGAATTACGAGCAGTACTTC	NA	TRBV6-5	TRBJ2-7	TRBD1